Each of the 4 T cell receptor beta chains below was sequenced from the same sample in a study of T cell responses to AZD1222 COVID-19 vaccine. Sequencing was performed with immunoSEQ multiplex PCR; in TCRdb, only in-frame clones are kept and a portion is missing. The repertoire holds about 120,000 clones, with about 83% as singletons. The specimen comprised peripheral blood, sampled on day 0 of AZD1222 vaccination. All receptors come from an adult in good health.

The rearrangement uses TRBV7-8 and TRBJ1-2, with a weak D call TRBD1 (5 bases). The CDR3 has 12 residues. Germline CDR1 reads SGHVS; CDR2 reads FQNEAQ. V was clipped by 5 bases and J by 7 bases, with 11 bases between them. Written as DNA, the CDR3 is TGTGCCAGCAGCCACGGGGGGGTTGGCTACACCTTC. Residues: CASSHGGVGYTF.

The chain employs TRBV5-4 and TRBJ2-5; tentatively, D is TRBD2 (5 bases). The V end was cut by 4 bases, the J end by 4 bases, with 14 bases between. Germline V gene sequence: CDR1 SGHNT, CDR2 YYREEE (reference sequence). The CDR3 consists of 14 residues. The CDR3 DNA follows: TGTGCCAGCAGCCCTGGAGGCCTGGTAGAGACCCAGTACTTC. Protein sequence: CASSPGGLVETQYF. Full variable domain (rest looked up from reference TRBV5-4 and TRBJ2-5): ETGVTQSPTHLIKTRGQQVTLRCSSQSGHNTVSWYQQALGQGPQFIFQYYREEENGRGNFPPRFSGLQFPNYSSELNVNALELDDSALYLCASSPGGLVETQYFGPGTRLLVL.

This rearrangement joins TRBV21-1 to TRBJ2-7; the table gives TRBD2 as D, unverified against the DNA. TRBV21-1 is described as a pseudogene. The CDR3 totals 17 residues. For the CDR3, the DNA is TGTGCCAGCAGCAAAGCGCGATGGCGGGAGTTCTCCTACGAGCAGTACTTC. Translating it yields CASSKARWREFSYEQYF.

This chain links TRBV7-3 with TRBJ2-2; TRBD2 aligns across 9 bases. CDR1 SGHTA and CDR2 FQGTGA come from the germline V gene. The V gene end was trimmed by 3 bases and the J gene end by 6 bases; junction bases not matched to a gene: 8. This CDR3 contains 16 residues. The CDR3 DNA follows: TGTGCCAGCAGCTTCAGGTCGATAGCGGGAGCCGGGGAGCTGTTTTTT. This codes for CASSFRSIAGAGELFF.